Shown below are 14 T cell receptor beta chains from a single sample sequenced in a study of shared clonotypes between healthy human individuals. Naive-designated CD8 cells lacked CD45RO, were positively enriched for CCR7, and omitted terminally differentiated effector memory CD45RA+ cells. Using immunoSEQ multiplex PCR, the repertoire was profiled, and TCRdb retains in-frame clones only, with some absent. The sample yields 760,000 or so clones, just over 95% seen once. Sequenced input: naive CD8+ T cells sorted from blood. These receptors all stem from a man under 40 in good health.

The V call is TRBV11-3, the J call TRBJ1-1; D remains unclear. The CDR3 runs to 12 residues. Germline V gene sequence: CDR1 SGHNT, CDR2 YENEEA. Deletions cut 2 bases from V and 8 bases from J, with 9 bases between. CDR3 DNA: TGTGCCAGCAGCTTAAAGGGTGCGGAAGCTTTCTTT. As protein: CASSLKGAEAFF.

This rearrangement joins TRBV28 to TRBJ1-5; 7 nucleotides align to TRBD1. With 3 bases clipped from V and 4 bases from J, the junction kept 3 bases outside the gene matches. Per germline, CDR1 MDHEN and CDR2 SYDVKM. The length of the CDR3 is 14 residues. CDR3 in amino acids: CASSLSTGNQPQHF. The CDR3 DNA is TGTGCCAGCAGTTTGTCGACAGGGAATCAGCCCCAGCATTTT.

The chain carries TRBV5-1 and TRBJ2-7; possible D gene TRBD2, 5 bases. V lost 3 bases and J lost 9, with 16 bases in between. The CDR3 is 13 residues long. Germline lookup yields CDR1 SGHRS and CDR2 YFSETQ. CDR3 in DNA: TGCGCCAGCAGCTCGGGATTCCAGTCAAGGCAGTACTTC. Protein product: CASSSGFQSRQYF.

Note on this clone: At one end the junction does not follow the germline gene, possibly because of a read error. The rearrangement links TRBV4-1 to TRBJ2-1, with D hard to call. This CDR3 is 15 amino acids long. The germline V gene has CDR1 MGHRA and CDR2 YSYEKL. This CDR3 is CASSPSSGAYNEQLF. CDR3 nucleotide sequence: TGCGCCAGCAGCCCGTCGAGTGGCGCCTACAATGAGCAGCTCTTC.

The chain is built from TRBV19 and TRBJ1-1, with 8 bases fitting TRBD1. Germline lookup yields CDR1 LNHDA and CDR2 SQIVND (reference sequence). V lost 2 bases and J lost 3; bases outside the gene matches: 5. The CDR3 extends over 15 amino acids. The CDR3 nucleotides are TGTGCCAGTAGTATATCCCCGGACAGGGACACTGAAGCTTTCTTT. Amino acid sequence: CASSISPDRDTEAFF.

This clone has only one observation. The rearrangement links TRBV7-9 to TRBJ2-5; the D gene is possibly TRBD2 (5 bases). This CDR3 spans 14 amino acids. Germline V CDR1 and CDR2: SEHNR, FQNEAQ (reference sequence). With 5 bases removed from V and 4 bases from J, the gap between germline ends came to 14 bases. This CDR3 is CASSTGSVVETQYF. In nucleotides, the CDR3 is TGTGCCAGCAGCACGGGGTCAGTAGTAGAGACCCAGTACTTC.

The chain employs TRBV7-9 and TRBJ2-1; 11 bases fit TRBD1. The CDR3 totals 16 residues. The V segment lost 3 bases and the J segment 7 bases; nucleotides outside the gene matches: 8. Germline CDR1 SEHNR, CDR2 FQNEAQ (reference sequence). CDR3 bases: TGTGCCAGCAGCTTCGGACAGGGGGCCCCCGGGAATGAGCAGTTCTTC. As protein: CASSFGQGAPGNEQFF.

The V and J genes are TRBV7-2 and TRBJ2-1; 7 nucleotides line up with TRBD2. The length of the CDR3 is 15 residues. Germline V gene data show CDR1 as SGHTA and CDR2 as FQGNSA. V was pared by 0 bases and J by 4 bases, with 3 bases of the junction left unmatched. The CDR3, as DNA: TGTGCCAGCAGCTTAGCGGGACTATCATACAATGAGCAGTTCTTC. It yields the protein CASSLAGLSYNEQFF.

V gene TRBV7-9 combines with J gene TRBJ2-7; 10 bases match TRBD1. CDR3 size: 14 residues. Unmatched junction bases numbered 4, after V lost 5 bases and J lost 3 bases. In germline, CDR1 is SEHNR, CDR2 FQNEAQ (reference sequence). This chain's CDR3 is CASSRDRGFYEQYF. DNA of the CDR3: TGTGCCAGCAGCCGGGACAGGGGATTCTACGAGCAGTACTTC.

V usage is TRBV9 and J usage is TRBJ2-2, with 7 bases fitting TRBD2. The V gene's germline CDR1 is SGDLS and CDR2 YYNGEE. The V segment lost 3 bases and the J segment 0 bases; nucleotides outside the gene matches: 5. This CDR3 contains 16 residues. CDR3 nucleotide sequence: TGTGCCAGCAGCGACTTAGCGGGCTCGAACACCGGGGAGCTGTTTTTT. It yields the protein CASSDLAGSNTGELFF. The whole variable domain, remainder taken from reference TRBV9 and TRBJ2-2, is DSGVTQTPKHLITATGQRVTLRCSPRSGDLSVYWYQQSLDQGLQFLIQYYNGEERAKGNILERFSAQQFPDLHSELNLSSLELGDSALYFCASSDLAGSNTGELFFGEGSRLTVL.

This chain connects TRBV7-9 to TRBJ2-3; 8 nucleotides agree with TRBD2. The junction had 11 bases not matched to a gene; V was cut back by 6 bases and J by 0 bases. The germline V gene has CDR1 SEHNR and CDR2 FQNEAQ (reference sequence). The length of the CDR3 is 17 residues. The DNA for the CDR3 is TGTGCCAGCAGGGGCAAAGCGGGAGCGGGAAGCACAGATACGCAGTATTTT. Protein product: CASRGKAGAGSTDTQYF.

This chain links TRBV7-9 with TRBJ2-7, with a possible D match to TRBD2 (6 bases). CDR3 length: 12 amino acids. Germline-derived CDR1 and CDR2 are SEHNR and FQNEAQ (reference sequence). The V end lost 5 bases, the J end lost 6 bases, and 11 bases lay between the germline ends. The CDR3 reads CASSDRDFEQYF. The CDR3 nucleotides are TGTGCCAGCAGCGACCGGGACTTCGAGCAGTACTTC.

The DNA for the CDR3 is TGTGCCAGTAGTCCTACGATGAGCTCCTACGAGCAGTACTTC. Amino acid sequence: CASSPTMSSYEQYF. V gene TRBV19 combines with J gene TRBJ2-7; D unresolved. The CDR3 loop spans 14 amino acids. Germline V gives CDR1 LNHDA, CDR2 SQIVND (reference sequence). The V and J ends lost 5 bases and 0 bases respectively, with 11 bases between them.

As for this clone: Additional DNA sequences in this sample encode the identical CDR3. The chain carries TRBV13 and TRBJ2-7; D uncertain. The germline gives CDR1 PRHDT, CDR2 FYEKMQ (reference sequence). The CDR3 runs 14 residues. The V end was cut by 0 bases, the J end by 0 bases, with 6 bases between. The CDR3 DNA sequence: TGTGCCAGCAGCTTAGGCCTGAGCTCCTACGAGCAGTACTTC. It is translated as CASSLGLSSYEQYF. The full variable domain, in which reference TRBV13 and TRBJ2-7 provide the parts outside the CDR3, is AAGVIQSPRHLIKEKRETATLKCYPIPRHDTVYWYQQGPGQDPQFLISFYEKMQSDKGSIPDRFSAQQFSDYHSELNMSSLELGDSALYFCASSLGLSSYEQYFGPGTRLTVT.